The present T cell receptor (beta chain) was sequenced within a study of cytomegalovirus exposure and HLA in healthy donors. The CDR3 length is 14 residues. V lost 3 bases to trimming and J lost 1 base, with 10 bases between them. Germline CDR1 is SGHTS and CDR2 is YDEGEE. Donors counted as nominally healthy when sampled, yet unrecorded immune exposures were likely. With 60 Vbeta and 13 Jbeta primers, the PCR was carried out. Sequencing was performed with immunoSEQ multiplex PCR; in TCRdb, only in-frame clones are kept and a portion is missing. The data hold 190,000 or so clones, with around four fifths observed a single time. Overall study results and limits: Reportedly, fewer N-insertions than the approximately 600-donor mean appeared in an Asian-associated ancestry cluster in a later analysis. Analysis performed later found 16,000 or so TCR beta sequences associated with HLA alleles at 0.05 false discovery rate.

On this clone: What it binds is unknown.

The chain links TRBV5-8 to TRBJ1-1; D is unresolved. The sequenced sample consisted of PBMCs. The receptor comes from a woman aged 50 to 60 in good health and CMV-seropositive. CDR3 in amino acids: CASSSFTANTEAFF. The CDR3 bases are TGTGCCAGCAGCTCATTCACAGCGAACACTGAAGCTTTCTTT.